These 3 T cell receptor beta chains originate from one sample sequenced in a study of identical twins. TCRdb itself ran the 5' RACE reads through MiXCR, one entry per CDR3 protein. The repertoire holds about 480,000 distinct CDR3 sequences, with over 12% as singletons. This same sample was also taken into another study, of yellow fever vaccine responses in identical twins.

Specimen: CD4+ T cells sorted from blood. These receptors were collected from a woman under 30 in good health.

Many counts were recorded for this clonotype. The chain carries TRBV2 and TRBJ1-1; 7 nucleotides align to TRBD1. In germline, CDR1 is SNHLY, CDR2 FYNNEI. Germline trimming cut 7 bases from V and 5 bases from J; bases unmatched to any gene: 4. This CDR3 is 12 amino acids long. CDR3 sequence: CASNNRGTEAFF. CDR3 bases: TGTGCCAGCAATAACAGGGGAACTGAAGCTTTCTTT.

This clonotype has only a few counts. V usage is TRBV9 and J usage is TRBJ2-3, with 10 bases identical to TRBD2. Germline V gene data show CDR1 as SGDLS and CDR2 as YYNGEE. The CDR3 has 16 amino acids. V lost 4 bases, J lost 2 bases, and 7 bases stayed unmatched. The CDR3 bases are TGTGCCAGCAGCCTAGCGGGGGCCCAGGTCACAGATACGCAGTATTTT. Protein product: CASSLAGAQVTDTQYF.

This clonotype was detected only a few times. The gene calls are TRBV5-1 and TRBJ2-1, with 7 positions matching TRBD2. CDR1 is SGHRS, CDR2 YFSETQ, per germline. CDR3 length equals 16 residues. J was trimmed by 5 bases and V by 4 bases; bases with no gene match: 12. The CDR3 bases are TGCGCCAGCAGCCATGGGGCACTAGCGCGAAACAATGAGCAGTTCTTC. Residues: CASSHGALARNNEQFF.